This entry is about one T cell receptor beta chain. Its antigen is still unknown. The data belong to a study of shared clonotypes between healthy human individuals. Study-level results: Few donors limited the genetic and exposure-history diversity represented.

The authors distributed each subset's genomic DNA evenly over several immunoSEQ plates. Here immunoSEQ multiplex PCR was the method, and the copy in TCRdb shows in-frame clones only, minus some. The sample lists hundreds of thousands of clones, roughly 77% seen once, with less than 15% in the top ten. The CDR3 is made up of 15 amino acids. Germline V gene sequence: CDR1 MNHEY, CDR2 SMNVEV (reference sequence). Trimming removed 3 bases from V and 8 bases from J; junction bases left unmatched: 8. This rearrangement joins TRBV27 to TRBJ2-1; 9 bases are a match to TRBD2. The sequenced material came from PBMCs. The TCR sequence derives from a woman between 40 and 50 years old in good health. Some clones in this sample may be carry-over from other donors' samples. As DNA, the CDR3 is TGTGCCAGCAGTTTTAGCGGGAGAGCTATCTATGAGCAGTTCTTC. Translated: CASSFSGRAIYEQFF.